A single T cell receptor beta chain is shown here with its context. The entry originates in a study of blood T cell repertoires in COVID-19. The V gene's germline CDR1 is MDHEN and CDR2 SYDVKM. CDR3 size: 15 residues. The V end lost 3 bases, the J end lost 2 bases, and 13 bases lay between the germline ends. TCRdb keeps only in-frame clones here, not all; method: immunoSEQ multiplex PCR. The repertoire holds some 190,000 clones, with roughly 84% as singletons. The sample was peripheral blood. This receptor was obtained from a human donor in a cohort sampled during active COVID-19. The V and J genes are TRBV28 and TRBJ2-5, with D possibly TRBD1 on 5 matching bases. This CDR3 reads CASSLVWQGQETQYF. The CDR3 nucleotides are TGTGCCAGCAGTTTGGTTTGGCAGGGTCAAGAGACCCAGTACTTC.